This T cell receptor beta chain came from a study of T-cell reconstitution after alpha-beta-depleted transplantation in children. Molecular barcoding with unique molecular identifiers was used for the TCRbeta library. MiXCR, applied by TCRdb to the PCR reads, yields one record per CDR3 protein. Here the sample spans about 900,000 distinct CDR3 sequences, roughly 29% being singletons. To note about this clonotype: The antigen is not known.

Germline lookup yields CDR1 SNHLY and CDR2 FYNNEI. The ends were cut back, 5 bases at V and 2 bases at J, with 12 bases in the middle. The CDR3 covers 14 residues. Study-wide points: Approximately two months post-transplant, alpha-beta T cells reportedly originated from several hundred expanded graft clones. After one year, T-cell counts and TCRbeta diversity mostly came from new T cells. Some patients owed their high day-60 TCRbeta diversity to surviving recipient T cells and thymic progenitors.

The rearrangement joins TRBV2 to TRBJ2-5; D gene ambiguous. Sequenced here: PBMCs, mostly from graft donor cells, sampled 360 days after TCRalphabeta/CD19-depleted stem cell transplant. This sequence originates from a boy under three years old who had a stem cell transplant for SCID, so the T cells may come from the graft donor. The CDR3 nucleotides read TGTGCCAGCAGTCCAAGCCTTGCACAAGAGACCCAGTACTTC. Translating gives CASSPSLAQETQYF.